A selection of T cell receptor beta chains follows, all from one sample in a study of control samples from healthy donors and cancer patients. Data came from immunoSEQ multiplex PCR; TCRdb stores just in-frame clones and leaves some out. The sample holds approximately 170,000 clones; 90% to 95% are singletons and the top ten take 1.4%. Input material: blood. These TCRs come from a man aged 25-45 years in good health. Each CDR3 is given with its conserved first and last residue. A D gene is named only where the DNA matches it firmly. Not all rows give a size; the values are once, few, many and, for expanded clones, a class.

j_call | v_call | clone_size | d_call | cdr3_aa | cdr3_nt
TRBJ1-1 | TRBV5-4 | NA | TRBD1 | CASSLAPRQGDTEAFF | TGTGCCAGCAGCTTGGCACCGAGACAGGGAGACACTGAAGCTTTCTTT
TRBJ1-1 | TRBV30 | NA | NA | CAFRDSPQGAFF | TGTGCCTTCCGGGACTCACCACAGGGTGCTTTCTTT
TRBJ2-1 | TRBV5-4 | NA | NA | CASSSRAPYNEQFF | TGTGCCAGCAGCTCGAGGGCCCCCTACAATGAGCAGTTCTTC
TRBJ1-5 | TRBV7-9 | once | TRBD1 | CASSQGQFNQPQHF | TGTGCCAGCAGCCAGGGACAGTTCAATCAGCCCCAGCATTTT
TRBJ2-6 | TRBV15 | NA | NA | CATSRDRAGAGANVLTF | TGTGCCACCAGCAGAGATCGGGCAGGGGCCGGGGCCAACGTCCTGACTTTC
TRBJ2-1 | TRBV9 | NA | TRBD2 | CASSARGYSYNEQFF | TGTGCCAGCAGCGCGCGGGGGTACTCCTACAATGAGCAGTTCTTC
TRBJ2-3 | TRBV6-2/TRBV6-3 | many | TRBD2 | CASSQPSGGGTDTQYF | TGTGCCAGCAGTCAACCTAGCGGGGGAGGCACAGATACGCAGTATTTT
TRBJ1-3 | TRBV7-2 | NA | NA | CASSLGQNGNTIYF | TGTGCCAGCAGCTTAGGACAGAATGGAAACACCATATATTTT
TRBJ2-5 | TRBV18 | NA | NA | CASSPQRETQYF | TGTGCCAGCTCACCACAAAGGGAGACCCAGTACTTC
TRBJ1-2 | TRBV2 | once | NA | CASRGLTGSYTF | TGTGCCAGCAGGGGTCTAACAGGGAGCTACACCTTC
TRBJ1-5 | TRBV7-2 | NA | NA | CASSRNLGNQPQHF | TGTGCCAGCAGCCGGAACCTCGGAAATCAGCCCCAGCATTTT
TRBJ2-3 | TRBV3-1/TRBV3-2 | NA | TRBD2 | CASSLGTKSSDTQYF | TGTGCCAGCAGCCTCGGGACTAAATCGTCAGATACGCAGTATTTT
TRBJ2-7 | TRBV5-1 | NA | TRBD2 | CASSLLTSGSSYEQYF | TGCGCCAGCAGCTTGTTGACTAGCGGGAGCTCCTACGAGCAGTACTTC
TRBJ1-4 | TRBV28 | few | NA | CASRTGFRANEKLFF | TGTGCCAGCAGAACAGGGTTTCGGGCTAATGAAAAACTGTTTTTT
TRBJ1-3 | TRBV28 | NA | NA | CASSLMTGPGNTIYF | TGTGCCAGCAGTTTAATGACGGGTCCAGGAAACACCATATATTTT
TRBJ2-7 | TRBV2 | NA | NA | CASALQGMDYEQYF | TGTGCCAGCGCCCTACAGGGAATGGACTACGAGCAGTACTTC
TRBJ2-1 | TRBV11-3 | NA | TRBD1 | CASSLGTGGEWEQFF | TGTGCCAGCAGCTTAGGGACAGGGGGCGAATGGGAGCAGTTCTTC
TRBJ1-1 | TRBV11-2 | NA | NA | CASSADSFEAFF | TGTGCCAGCAGCGCAGACAGTTTTGAAGCTTTCTTT
TRBJ2-5 | TRBV28 | NA | TRBD2 | CASSPLLAGETQYF | TGTGCCAGCAGCCCCTTACTAGCGGGAGAGACCCAGTACTTC